This T cell receptor beta chain was documented in a study of blood T cell repertoires in COVID-19. Background on the study: COVID-19 samples collected from the United States, Italy and Spain covered acute and convalescent phases. In each case, the material was cDNA or gDNA derived from T cells, B-cell-depleted T cells, or PBMCs.

Authors' data handling: Estimation of nucleated cell counts was performed using reference gene primer amplification. The data were produced by immunoSEQ multiplex PCR, yet TCRdb's version contains in-frame clones alone and is incomplete. The V and J calls and clone size are taken from that table; D and trimming were inferred from the DNA. The sample records 200,000 to 250,000 clones, approximately 85% being singletons. Enrolment of Seattle patients took place during active infection, and they were followed longitudinally. The germline V and J ends were trimmed by 5 bases and 0 bases, with 8 bases remaining between them. This CDR3 comprises 14 residues. Germline CDR1 is SQVTM and CDR2 is ANQGSEA.

This clonotype originated in a woman aged 70-85 years with COVID-19, enrolled during active disease. Sequencing used peripheral blood. The V call is TRBV29-1, the J call TRBJ1-6, with a weak D call TRBD1 (5 bases). The CDR3, as DNA: TGCAGCGTTAAACAGGCCTCCTATAATTCACCCCTCCACTTT. The encoded protein is CSVKQASYNSPLHF. The whole variable domain, remainder taken from reference TRBV29-1 and TRBJ1-6, is SAVISQKPSRDICQRGTSLTIQCQVDSQVTMMFWYRQQPGQSLTLIATANQGSEATYESGFVIDKFPISRPNLTFSTLTVSNMSPEDSSIYLCSVKQASYNSPLHFGNGTRLTVT.